The rows below give T cell receptor beta chains drawn from one sample of a study of blood T cells in healthy people across ages. Via MiXCR, TCRdb re-called the 5' RACE reads, giving one row per CDR3 protein. The sample records 700,000 to 900,000 distinct CDR3 sequences, about 53% being singletons. The sample comprised blood. Receptors originate from a man at least 80 years old in good health. Each CDR3 is given with its conserved first and last residue. D genes are given only for firm matches. A row's size may be missing; if present it is once, few, many or a size class.

D gene,J gene,clone size,V gene,CDR3 protein,CDR3 DNA
-,TRBJ1-6,-,TRBV2,CASSLTLPTSSVSPLHF,TGTGCCAGCAGTCTTACCTTACCCACTTCCTCGGTCTCACCCCTCCACTTT
-,TRBJ2-7,-,TRBV6-5,CASSYSSFGWREQYF,TGTGCCAGCAGTTACTCGTCGTTTGGGTGGAGGGAGCAGTACTTC
-,TRBJ2-3,-,TRBV29-1,CSVARTITDTQYF,TGCAGCGTAGCCCGGACTATTACAGATACGCAGTATTTT
-,TRBJ2-3,-,TRBV27,CASLEAGAKRRYAYF,TGTGCCAGCCTTGAGGCGGGGGCGAAGAGGAGATACGCGTATTTT
-,TRBJ1-5,-,TRBV6-1,CASSERYLQPQHF,TGTGCCAGCAGTGAACGGTACCTACAGCCCCAGCATTTT
-,TRBJ2-5,-,TRBV6-1,CASKMGPNMETQYF,TGTGCCAGCAAGATGGGGCCCAACATGGAGACCCAGTACTTC
TRBD1,TRBJ2-5,many,TRBV7-9,CASSLADRKETQYF,TGTGCCAGCAGCTTAGCGGACAGGAAAGAGACCCAGTACTTC
-,TRBJ2-7,-,TRBV24-1,CATSEATVPYEQYF,TGTGCCACCAGTGAGGCGACGGTCCCCTACGAGCAGTACTTC
TRBD2,TRBJ2-7,-,TRBV11-2,CASSPPTSTSGRAYEQYF,TGTGCTAGCAGCCCACCCACTTCGACTAGCGGGAGAGCCTACGAGCAGTACTTC
TRBD2,TRBJ2-5,once,TRBV3-1,CASSQEPSGSRWETQYF,TGTGCCAGCAGCCAAGAGCCTAGCGGGAGTAGGTGGGAGACCCAGTACTTC
TRBD2,TRBJ2-5,-,TRBV7-3,CASSATGSGRGETQYF,TGTGCCAGCAGCGCCACCGGTAGTGGGAGGGGTGAGACCCAGTACTTC
TRBD2,TRBJ2-3,-,TRBV18,CASSPSSGSQHRYAYF,TGTGCCAGCTCACCTTCTAGCGGGAGTCAGCACAGATACGCGTATTTT
-,TRBJ2-7,-,TRBV13,CASSLGGRGFYEQYF,TGTGCCAGCAGCTTAGGCGGCAGGGGCTTCTACGAGCAGTACTTC
-,TRBJ2-5,-,TRBV3-1,CASSLAGTGDSETQYF,TGTGCCAGCAGCCTGGCCGGGACTGGAGATTCGGAGACCCAGTACTTC
TRBD2,TRBJ2-1,-,TRBV10-3,CAISPGLAETQFF,TGTGCCATCAGCCCGGGACTAGCAGAGACCCAGTTCTTC
-,TRBJ2-7,-,TRBV5-1,CASHNGVHRQVGTYEQYF,TGCGCCAGCCATAATGGGGTCCATAGGCAAGTTGGGACCTACGAGCAGTACTTC
TRBD1,TRBJ1-6,few,TRBV18,CASSMTGGNSPLHF,TGTGCCAGCTCGATGACAGGGGGTAATTCACCCCTCCACTTT
-,TRBJ2-2,-,TRBV12-3/TRBV12-4,CASSLLGTTGELFF,TGTGCCAGCAGTTTACTGGGAACCACCGGGGAGCTGTTTTTT
-,TRBJ1-4,-,TRBV5-6,CASSWGISNEKLFF,TGTGCCAGCAGCTGGGGGATCTCTAATGAAAAACTGTTTTTT
TRBD1,TRBJ1-2,-,TRBV7-2,CASSLRRGQSYGYTF,TGTGCCAGCAGCCTCCGACGGGGACAGTCCTATGGCTACACCTTC
-,TRBJ2-1,-,TRBV10-3,CAISVSPETQFF,TGTGCCATCAGTGTTTCCCCGGAGACCCAGTTCTTC
-,TRBJ2-3,-,TRBV28,CASRRATDTQYF,TGTGCCAGCAGACGGGCAACAGATACGCAGTATTTT
TRBD1,TRBJ2-3,few,TRBV20-1,CSARVRGQHRYAYF,TGCAGTGCTAGGGTCAGGGGGCAACACAGATACGCGTATTTT
-,TRBJ1-2,-,TRBV27,CASSSVTPGNGYTF,TGTGCCAGCTCATCCGTTACCCCTGGCAATGGCTACACCTTC
TRBD1,TRBJ2-2,-,TRBV20-1,CSAADRGNTGELFF,TGCAGTGCCGCGGACAGGGGAAACACCGGGGAGCTGTTTTTT
-,TRBJ2-1,-,TRBV6-2/TRBV6-3,CASSVCRKGNEQFF,TGTGCCAGCAGTGTGTGTCGTAAGGGGAATGAGCAGTTCTTC
-,TRBJ1-5,few,TRBV7-2,CASSGTKRGQPQHF,TGTGCCAGCAGCGGGACAAAAAGGGGTCAGCCCCAGCATTTT
-,TRBJ2-3,few,TRBV20-1,CGAGAPRGATDTQYF,TGCGGTGCTGGGGCTCCCCGCGGAGCCACAGATACGCAGTATTTT
-,TRBJ2-3,-,TRBV4-2,CASSARTSTDTQYF,TGTGCCAGCAGCGCCAGAACTAGCACAGATACGCAGTATTTT
-,TRBJ2-2,-,TRBV5-1,CASSLGAGTRNTGELFF,TGCGCCAGCAGTTTGGGAGCCGGGACAAGGAACACCGGGGAGCTGTTTTTT
-,TRBJ2-7,many,TRBV11-2,CASSLPGDYEQYF,TGTGCCAGCAGCCTACCCGGGGACTACGAGCAGTACTTC
-,TRBJ2-7,-,TRBV7-2,CASSKGGWNEQYF,TGTGCCAGCAGCAAGGGGGGATGGAACGAGCAGTACTTC
TRBD1,TRBJ2-5,-,TRBV12-3/TRBV12-4,CASSHGQGAQTQYF,TGTGCCAGCAGCCACGGACAGGGTGCGCAGACCCAGTACTTC
TRBD1,TRBJ1-2,-,TRBV20-1,CSARGDSAEAYTF,TGCAGTGCTAGAGGGGACAGCGCTGAAGCCTACACCTTC
TRBD1,TRBJ2-5,-,TRBV7-9,CASSLATRDSETQYF,TGTGCCAGCAGCTTAGCGACCCGGGACAGTGAGACCCAGTACTTC
-,TRBJ2-7,few,TRBV24-1,CATAARGTPYEQYF,TGTGCCACCGCTGCGCGGGGTACCCCCTACGAGCAGTACTTC
-,TRBJ2-7,many,TRBV28,CASSSLDRYEQYF,TGTGCCAGCAGTTCATTGGACCGCTACGAGCAGTACTTC
TRBD2,TRBJ2-7,-,TRBV27,CASSFQGLASDYEQYF,TGTGCCAGCAGTTTCCAAGGACTAGCATCCGACTACGAGCAGTACTTC
-,TRBJ2-1,once,TRBV27,CASSLTTSNEQFF,TGTGCCAGCAGTTTAACTACAAGCAATGAGCAGTTCTTC
-,TRBJ2-7,-,TRBV19,CASTPGVNGEQYF,TGTGCCAGTACCCCCGGGGTAAACGGCGAGCAGTACTTC
TRBD2,TRBJ2-1,-,TRBV12-3/TRBV12-4,CASRATSANEQFF,TGTGCCAGCAGAGCAACTAGCGCCAATGAGCAGTTCTTC
TRBD2,TRBJ2-1,-,TRBV6-1,CASSVTGTSGRAAYNEQFF,TGTGCCAGCAGTGTAACCGGGACTAGCGGGAGGGCCGCCTACAATGAGCAGTTCTTC
TRBD1,TRBJ2-1,-,TRBV5-1,CASSSTGQGQETQFF,TGCGCCAGCAGCTCCACTGGACAGGGACAAGAGACCCAGTTCTTC
-,TRBJ2-7,few,TRBV6-5,CASSYGGQGREQYF,TGTGCCAGCAGTTATGGTGGGCAGGGGCGAGAGCAGTACTTC
-,TRBJ2-7,few,TRBV6-2/TRBV6-3,CASPMDLYEQYF,TGTGCCAGCCCGATGGACCTCTACGAGCAGTACTTC
-,TRBJ2-4,few,TRBV12-3/TRBV12-4,CASSLGPLGKQYF,TGTGCCAGCAGTTTAGGGCCCCTGGGAAAGCAGTACTTC
-,TRBJ2-5,-,TRBV9,CASSLGTGEETQYF,TGTGCCAGCAGCCTCGGGACGGGAGAAGAGACCCAGTACTTC
TRBD2,TRBJ2-3,few,TRBV6-2/TRBV6-3,CASSYALGEGRTDTQYF,TGTGCCAGCAGTTACGCTCTCGGGGAGGGCCGCACAGATACGCAGTATTTT
TRBD2,TRBJ2-3,-,TRBV7-9,CASSTGLAGGMVEHRYAYF,TGTGCCAGCAGCACCGGACTAGCGGGAGGGATGGTGGAGCACAGATACGCGTATTTT
TRBD2,TRBJ2-1,-,TRBV7-9,CASSLGPEGLAGYYNEQFF,TGTGCCAGCAGCTTAGGACCCGAAGGACTAGCGGGATATTACAATGAGCAGTTCTTC
-,TRBJ1-5,-,TRBV3-1,CASSQNSDSNQPQHF,TGTGCCAGCAGCCAAAATTCAGATAGCAATCAGCCCCAGCATTTT
TRBD1,TRBJ1-5,-,TRBV29-1,CSVGQGEFQPQHF,TGCAGCGTTGGGCAGGGGGAATTTCAGCCCCAGCATTTT
-,TRBJ2-3,-,TRBV5-1,CASSLDGVGYAYF,TGCGCCAGCAGCTTGGACGGGGTGGGATACGCGTATTTT
-,TRBJ2-2,-,TRBV2,CASRLWTTGELFF,TGTGCCAGCAGACTTTGGACCACCGGGGAGCTGTTTTTT
-,TRBJ2-1,-,TRBV6-6,CASSSQGREQFF,TGTGCCAGCAGTTCCCAGGGGCGCGAGCAGTTCTTC
TRBD1,TRBJ2-1,-,TRBV6-5,CASSRDRVGGVGFF,TGTGCCAGCAGTCGGGACAGGGTCGGTGGGGTGGGGTTCTTC
TRBD1,TRBJ2-7,few,TRBV7-6,CASSNPGQGAYEQYF,TGTGCCAGCAGCAATCCAGGACAGGGGGCCTACGAGCAGTACTTC
-,TRBJ2-5,-,TRBV20-1,CSARGLSSGRWETQYF,TGCAGTGCTAGAGGCCTCTCGAGCGGTCGGTGGGAGACCCAGTACTTC
TRBD2,TRBJ2-7,-,TRBV6-2/TRBV6-3,CASSRTSGSLLYEQYF,TGTGCCAGCAGCCGGACTAGCGGGAGTCTTTTATACGAGCAGTACTTC